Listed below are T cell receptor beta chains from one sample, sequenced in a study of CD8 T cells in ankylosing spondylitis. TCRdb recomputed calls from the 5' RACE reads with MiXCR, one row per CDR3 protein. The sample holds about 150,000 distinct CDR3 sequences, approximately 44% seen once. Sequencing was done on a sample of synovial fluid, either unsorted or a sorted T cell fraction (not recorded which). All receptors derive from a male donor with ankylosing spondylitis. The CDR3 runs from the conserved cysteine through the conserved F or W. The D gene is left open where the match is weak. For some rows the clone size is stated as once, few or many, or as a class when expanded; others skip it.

CDR3: CASSTPGNEQFF
DNA: TGTGCCAGCAGCACCCCAGGCAATGAGCAGTTCTTC
size: few
length: 12
J: TRBJ2-1
D: -
V: TRBV7-9

CDR3: CAGRDLGTPEAFF
DNA: TGTGCCGGCCGGGACTTAGGGACCCCTGAAGCTTTCTTT
size: few
length: 13
J: TRBJ1-1
D: -
V: TRBV6-2/TRBV6-3

CDR3: CASSREGNQPQHF
DNA: TGTGCCAGCAGCAGGGAAGGCAATCAGCCCCAGCATTTT
size: -
length: 13
J: TRBJ1-5
D: -
V: TRBV9

CDR3: CASSPGPGHPYGYTF
DNA: TGTGCCAGCAGCCCGGGGCCGGGACATCCATATGGCTACACCTTC
size: -
length: 15
J: TRBJ1-2
D: -
V: TRBV7-3

CDR3: CSVEGGESYEQYF
DNA: TGCAGCGTTGAAGGGGGGGAATCCTACGAGCAGTACTTC
size: -
length: 13
J: TRBJ2-7
D: -
V: TRBV29-1

CDR3: CASSQDSDSLWDTQYF
DNA: TGCGCCAGCAGCCAAGATTCGGACAGTTTGTGGGATACGCAGTATTTT
size: -
length: 16
J: TRBJ2-3
D: -
V: TRBV4-1

CDR3: CASSLDRDGQPQHF
DNA: TGTGCCAGCAGCTTAGACAGGGACGGTCAGCCCCAGCATTTT
size: many
length: 14
J: TRBJ1-5
D: -
V: TRBV7-9

CDR3: CASSPYGEGQYF
DNA: TGTGCCAGCAGCCCCTATGGCGAGGGGCAGTACTTC
size: few
length: 12
J: TRBJ2-7
D: -
V: TRBV12-3/TRBV12-4

CDR3: CASSRSWDTQYF
DNA: TGCGCCAGCAGCCGTAGTTGGGATACGCAGTATTTT
size: -
length: 12
J: TRBJ2-3
D: -
V: TRBV5-1

CDR3: CASSLDGALSLYNEQFF
DNA: TGTGCCAGCAGTTTAGACGGGGCCCTCTCCCTTTACAATGAGCAGTTCTTC
size: -
length: 17
J: TRBJ2-1
D: -
V: TRBV12-3/TRBV12-4

CDR3: CASSLGGSTEAFF
DNA: TGTGCCAGTAGCCTCGGGGGGTCCACTGAAGCTTTCTTT
size: few
length: 13
J: TRBJ1-1
D: -
V: TRBV19

CDR3: CASSPTGVWTGELFF
DNA: TGTGCCAGCAGCCCGACAGGGGTTTGGACCGGGGAGCTGTTTTTT
size: -
length: 15
J: TRBJ2-2
D: TRBD1
V: TRBV6-2/TRBV6-3

CDR3: CASSSPGDRASVTGELFF
DNA: TGTGCCAGCAGTTCGCCCGGGGACAGAGCTTCGGTCACCGGGGAGCTGTTTTTT
size: -
length: 18
J: TRBJ2-2
D: TRBD1
V: TRBV12-3/TRBV12-4

CDR3: CASSLWSGPLNTEAFF
DNA: TGCGCCAGCAGCTTGTGGTCAGGGCCCCTGAACACTGAAGCTTTCTTT
size: -
length: 16
J: TRBJ1-1
D: -
V: TRBV5-1

CDR3: CSAKRDRGPSLNVLTF
DNA: TGCAGTGCAAAAAGGGACAGGGGGCCCTCTTTGAACGTCCTGACTTTC
size: -
length: 16
J: TRBJ2-6
D: TRBD1
V: TRBV20-1

CDR3: CASSLASLVYNEQFF
DNA: TGCGCCAGCAGCTTGGCTAGTTTGGTTTACAATGAGCAGTTCTTC
size: once
length: 15
J: TRBJ2-1
D: -
V: TRBV5-1

CDR3: CASGAGTYEQYF
DNA: TGCGCCAGCGGGGCAGGCACCTACGAGCAGTACTTC
size: few
length: 12
J: TRBJ2-7
D: -
V: TRBV5-1

CDR3: CSARASGRGRETQYF
DNA: TGCAGTGCTAGAGCGTCCGGACGGGGGCGAGAGACCCAGTACTTC
size: few
length: 15
J: TRBJ2-5
D: -
V: TRBV20-1

CDR3: CASRRIRLAGNSYEQFF
DNA: TGTGCCAGCAGGCGGATCCGACTAGCGGGGAATTCTTATGAGCAGTTCTTC
size: -
length: 17
J: TRBJ2-1
D: TRBD2
V: TRBV27

CDR3: CASSPIAGSTGELFF
DNA: TGCGCCAGCAGCCCTATAGCGGGGTCCACCGGGGAGCTGTTTTTT
size: -
length: 15
J: TRBJ2-2
D: TRBD2
V: TRBV5-1

CDR3: CASSLQVRAEAFF
DNA: TGTGCCAGCAGCCTACAGGTTAGGGCTGAAGCTTTCTTT
size: -
length: 13
J: TRBJ1-1
D: -
V: TRBV6-1

CDR3: CASSRALNRNQPQHF
DNA: TGTGCCAGCAGCCGGGCCCTTAATCGCAATCAGCCCCAGCATTTT
size: few
length: 15
J: TRBJ1-5
D: -
V: TRBV7-8

CDR3: CASSGTRGLWPGANVLTF
DNA: TGTGCCAGCAGCGGGACCAGGGGGCTGTGGCCTGGGGCCAACGTCCTGACTTTC
size: -
length: 18
J: TRBJ2-6
D: TRBD1
V: TRBV9

CDR3: CAWSPGGSYNEQFF
DNA: TGTGCCTGGAGTCCTGGGGGCTCCTACAATGAGCAGTTCTTC
size: few
length: 14
J: TRBJ2-1
D: -
V: TRBV30

CDR3: CASSFGRPGDGYTF
DNA: TGTGCCAGCAGCTTCGGCAGGCCGGGTGATGGCTACACCTTC
size: -
length: 14
J: TRBJ1-2
D: -
V: TRBV7-8

CDR3: CASSLGPQDTYNEQFF
DNA: TGTGCCAGCAGTTTAGGACCACAGGACACTTACAATGAGCAGTTCTTC
size: many
length: 16
J: TRBJ2-1
D: -
V: TRBV12-3/TRBV12-4

CDR3: CASSSQGYEQYF
DNA: TGCGCCAGCAGCTCCCAGGGGTACGAGCAGTACTTC
size: -
length: 12
J: TRBJ2-7
D: -
V: TRBV5-1

CDR3: CASSLSAGGRATEAFF
DNA: TGTGCCAGCAGTTTATCCGCGGGGGGAAGGGCAACTGAAGCTTTCTTT
size: -
length: 16
J: TRBJ1-1
D: -
V: TRBV28

CDR3: CASNRVGWTEAFF
DNA: TGTGCCAGCAACCGGGTGGGTTGGACTGAAGCTTTCTTT
size: few
length: 13
J: TRBJ1-1
D: -
V: TRBV12-3/TRBV12-4

CDR3: CASSPTGGDTEAFF
DNA: TGCGCCAGCAGCCCCACCGGGGGGGATACTGAAGCTTTCTTT
size: few
length: 14
J: TRBJ1-1
D: -
V: TRBV4-1

CDR3: CSARGWGTDNSPLHF
DNA: TGCAGTGCTAGGGGTTGGGGGACAGATAATTCACCCCTCCACTTT
size: once
length: 15
J: TRBJ1-6
D: TRBD1
V: TRBV20-1

CDR3: CASSLFHGANVLTF
DNA: TGTGCCAGCAGTTTATTTCATGGGGCCAACGTCCTGACTTTC
size: -
length: 14
J: TRBJ2-6
D: -
V: TRBV27

CDR3: CASSSTGYYSGYTF
DNA: TGTGCCAGCAGTTCTACAGGGTACTATAGTGGCTACACCTTC
size: -
length: 14
J: TRBJ1-2
D: -
V: TRBV6-5

CDR3: CASSLLAGKPYEQYF
DNA: TGTGCCAGCAGCTTGTTAGCGGGGAAGCCCTACGAGCAGTACTTC
size: few
length: 15
J: TRBJ2-7
D: TRBD2
V: TRBV7-9

CDR3: CASSPIAGADGELFF
DNA: TGTGCCAGCAGCCCTATAGCGGGAGCAGACGGGGAGCTGTTTTTT
size: many
length: 15
J: TRBJ2-2
D: TRBD2
V: TRBV28

CDR3: CASSYSALGHEVEQFF
DNA: TGTGCCAGCAGTTACTCGGCCCTGGGCCACGAAGTTGAGCAGTTCTTC
size: -
length: 16
J: TRBJ2-1
D: -
V: TRBV6-2/TRBV6-3

CDR3: CSARDLDYNEQFF
DNA: TGCAGTGCTAGAGATCTTGACTACAATGAGCAGTTCTTC
size: many
length: 13
J: TRBJ2-1
D: -
V: TRBV20-1

CDR3: CASSPQEDYGYTF
DNA: TGTGCCAGCTCACCACAAGAGGACTATGGCTACACCTTC
size: -
length: 13
J: TRBJ1-2
D: -
V: TRBV18